The entry that follows covers one T cell receptor (beta chain) sequence. The CDR3 covers 15 residues. The V and J ends lost 0 bases and 4 bases respectively, with 12 bases between them. In germline, CDR1 is MNHNY, CDR2 SVGAGI (reference sequence). The protocol was immunoSEQ multiplex PCR, while the TCRdb copy is restricted to in-frame clones and leaves out a portion. The sample shows about 26,000 clones, 82% of them seen only once. This sample stems from a study of stem cell transplantation in POMP-related autoinflammatory disease. Turning to the study itself: Impaired MHC class I-dependent CD8+ differentiation was hypothesized from defective thymoproteasomes. Before transplant: CD4+ naive skewing, low CD8+ proportions, reduced cytokine secretion.

The chain employs TRBV6-6 and TRBJ2-5; D is uncertain. This TCR was recovered from a human donor with POMP-related autoinflammation and immune dysregulation (PRAID). This sample comprised CD4+ T cells from PBMCs, obtained before stem cell transplantation. CDR3 protein: CASSYSKQFPETQYF. The CDR3 region has the DNA TGTGCCAGCAGTTACTCGAAGCAGTTCCCAGAGACCCAGTACTTC.